Listed here are 14 T cell receptor beta chains from one sample, sequenced in a study of blood T cell repertoires in COVID-19 (dated by TCRdb to 2020 to 2022). The receptor library was made with the immunoSEQ multiplex PCR assay. This is the immuneACCESS table as TCRdb keeps it, with only in-frame sequences that have V and J called. A part of the clones is gone; compared with another copy, unresolved V genes explain less than half, and the rest is unexplained. The sample includes around 39,000 clones, with 80% observed a single time. The top ten constitute around 14% of the sample. The source material was peripheral blood. The receptors originated from a woman aged 70-85 years with acute or convalescent COVID-19.

The V call is TRBV28, the J call TRBJ2-7, with 11 positions matching TRBD2. This CDR3 comprises 16 residues. V was pared by 3 bases and J by 2 bases, with 6 bases of the junction left unmatched. Germline-derived CDR1 and CDR2 are MDHEN and SYDVKM. CDR3 sequence (DNA): TGTGCCAGCAGTTTTGTACTAGCGGGAGCGGCCTACGAGCAGTACTTC. This sequence encodes CASSFVLAGAAYEQYF. The full variable domain, in which reference TRBV28 and TRBJ2-7 provide the parts outside the CDR3, is DVKVTQSSRYLVKRTGEKVFLECVQDMDHENMFWYRQDPGLGLRLIYFSYDVKMKEKGDIPEGYSVSREKKERFSLILESASTNQTSMYLCASSFVLAGAAYEQYFGPGTRLTVT.

This clone appeared a few times. The gene calls are TRBV7-2 and TRBJ2-7, with TRBD1 matching 7 bases. The CDR3 spans 15 residues. With V trimmed by 5 bases and J by 2 bases, 9 bases remained unmatched. CDR1 is SGHTA and CDR2 is FQGNSA in the germline V gene. In DNA, the CDR3 is TGTGCCAGCAGCCCGTTACAGGGGACCCCCTACGAGCAGTACTTC. Protein product: CASSPLQGTPYEQYF.

The genes are TRBV5-1 and TRBJ1-4, with 7 bases identical to TRBD1. Per germline, CDR1 SGHRS and CDR2 YFSETQ. V dropped 4 bases and J dropped 8; count of bases not matched to a gene: 11. The CDR3 has 15 amino acids. The CDR3 DNA reads as TGCGCCAGCAGCCCGACGGAGGGGGCAAGGGAAAAACTGTTTTTT. This sequence encodes CASSPTEGAREKLFF.

The chain links TRBV6-5 to TRBJ1-1, with a tentative D call TRBD1 (5 bases). Germline V gives CDR1 MNHEY, CDR2 SVGAGI. V lost 2 bases and J 2 bases, leaving 9 bases between the germline ends. The CDR3 is 14 amino acids. CDR3 nucleotides: TGTGCCAGCAGTTACAGGGGTATTAACACTGAAGCTTTCTTT. Its protein is CASSYRGINTEAFF.

This chain uses TRBV6-1 with TRBJ2-4, with D tentatively TRBD2 (6 bases). This CDR3 contains 15 residues. Germline V CDR1 and CDR2: MNHNS, SASEGT. V was shortened by 1 base and J by 4 bases, with 11 bases between the two germline ends. The CDR3 bases are TGTGCCAGCAGTGAAGAAGTGGGGGGTAAAAACATTCAGTACTTC. Its protein is CASSEEVGGKNIQYF.

This chain links TRBV7-9 with TRBJ1-4, with D perhaps matching TRBD1 (6 bases). The V gene lost 7 bases and the J gene lost 5 bases, with 17 bases spanning the gap. The CDR3 runs to 15 residues. Germline-derived CDR1 and CDR2 are SEHNR and FQNEAQ (reference sequence). The CDR3 loop is CASTVRGQGNEKLFF. The CDR3 nucleotides are TGTGCCAGCACCGTTAGAGGGCAGGGGAATGAAAAACTGTTTTTT.

The V call is TRBV5-8, the J call TRBJ2-1; 13 positions match TRBD2. The germline CDR1 and CDR2 sequences are SGHTS and YDEGEE. The CDR3 is 15 residues long. Losses at the gene ends were 5 bases for V and 7 bases for J; bases not matched to a gene: 6. CDR3 coding DNA: TGTGCCAGCAGACACTGGGGACTAGCGGGGAATGAGCAGTTCTTC. Protein product: CASRHWGLAGNEQFF.

This clone came up a few times. CDR3 in amino acids: CASSPGVGEQFF. The CDR3, as DNA: TGTGCCAGCTCCCCAGGGGTAGGGGAGCAGTTCTTC. The gene calls are TRBV13 and TRBJ2-1; weak D call: TRBD1 (6 bases). The CDR3 length is 12 residues. Germline-derived CDR1 and CDR2 are PRHDT and FYEKMQ (reference sequence). Trimming removed 8 bases at V and 10 bases at J, with 15 bases between.

The DNA for the CDR3 is TGTGCCAGCAGCTTGAATCGGGGCACAGATACGCAGTATTTT. It specifies CASSLNRGTDTQYF. The chain has TRBV5-4 and TRBJ2-3; D is unclear. CDR1 and CDR2 from the germline V gene are SGHNT and YYREEE (reference sequence). This CDR3 has 14 amino acids. Trimming left V 1 base short and J 1 base short, with 7 bases between.

The V gene is TRBV3-1 (or the pseudogene TRBV3-2), the J gene TRBJ2-7; D might be TRBD2 (5 bases). The CDR3 is made up of 13 amino acids. The V gene lost 2 bases and the J gene lost 5 bases, with 10 bases spanning the gap. Germline CDR1 reads LGHDT; CDR2 reads YNNKEL (reference sequence). Here the CDR3 reads CASSQIRGNEQYF. The CDR3 DNA reads TGTGCCAGCAGCCAAATTCGAGGGAACGAGCAGTACTTC.

About this clone: The junction does not match germline at one end; this may be a read error. The chain combines TRBV5-1 with TRBJ1-2; perhaps TRBD1 as D (6 bases). This CDR3 is 12 amino acids long. CDR1 and CDR2 from the germline V gene are SGHRS and YFSETQ. CDR3 in amino acids: CASSTQGYDYTF. In DNA form, the CDR3 reads TGCGCCAGCAGCACTCAGGGGTATGACTACACCTTC.

The rearrangement links TRBV6-5 to TRBJ2-1, with D unclear. The V gene's germline CDR1 is MNHEY and CDR2 SVGAGI. This CDR3 comprises 14 residues. The V end lost 4 bases, the J end lost 3 bases, and 10 bases lay between the germline ends. DNA of the CDR3: TGTGCCAGCAGTTTTAGCCCCGACTACAATGAGCAGTTCTTC. It specifies CASSFSPDYNEQFF.

The chain employs TRBV5-1 and TRBJ2-1; 10 nucleotides match TRBD1. The CDR3 extends over 16 amino acids. The trim removed 4 bases at V and 4 bases at J, leaving 8 bases unmatched. CDR1 SGHRS and CDR2 YFSETQ come from the germline V gene. The CDR3 here is CASSAGTGAMYNEQFF. DNA for the CDR3: TGCGCCAGCAGCGCGGGGACAGGGGCTATGTACAATGAGCAGTTCTTC.

The chain couples TRBV29-1 to TRBJ2-1, with 12 bases that match TRBD2. J was trimmed by 7 bases and V by 6 bases; bases with no gene match: 4. CDR1 and CDR2 from the germline V gene are SQVTM and ANQGSEA. This CDR3 region has 13 residues. CDR3 loop: CSVLAGGRNEQFF. The CDR3 DNA reads as TGCAGCGTCCTAGCGGGAGGGCGGAATGAGCAGTTCTTC.